The source of this T cell receptor (beta chain) is a study of graft-versus-host responses after intestinal transplantation. Study-wide background: Multivisceral, liver-intestinal, or isolated intestinal transplants were performed in recipients. Anti-thymocyte globulin was used for induction in all recipients, who then took tacrolimus and steroids for approximately 3 years. Study-level findings and limits: Present in recipient marrow, GvH clones included some that appeared first in ileum or blood. Researchers found peak circulating GvH clone levels linked to early post-transplant HvG declines.

Regarding this clone: Its target is unknown.

Profiled with immunoSEQ multiplex PCR; TCRdb holds only in-frame clones, not every one. This table holds about 88,000 clones, 85% to 95% found once. V was clipped by 0 bases and J by 5 bases, with 13 bases between them. The CDR3 consists of 15 residues. Germline V CDR1 and CDR2: LGHNA, YNFKEQ. The sample in question was unstimulated CD4+ T cells sorted from spleen or lymph node cells, obtained before transplant. This clonotype was sampled from a human donor who was the organ donor for an intestinal transplant. V usage is TRBV4-2 and J usage is TRBJ1-1, with D unresolved. CDR3 coding DNA: TGTGCCAGCAGCCAAGATCGAGTTGGGGAGACTGAAGCTTTCTTT. Its protein product is CASSQDRVGETEAFF.